In its sample, the clone carrying this TCR beta chain was seen a few times. The planned depth of sequencing spanned 1 in 200,000 to 1 in 1 million T cells. The method was immunoSEQ multiplex PCR; TCRdb's version includes in-frame clones alone and lacks a portion of them. The table lists roughly 53,000 clones, roughly 54% of them singletons. These data come from a study of cytotoxic CD8 clonotypes in ibrutinib-treated CLL. Germline-derived CDR1 and CDR2 are LGHNA and YSLEER. The CDR3 spans 14 residues. The ends lost 2 bases at V and 4 bases at J; junction bases unmatched: 4. This clonotype was sampled from a human donor with chronic lymphocytic leukemia. Sequencing used PBMCs, obtained at disease progression, from a patient treated with ibrutinib. The chain carries TRBV4-3 and TRBJ2-7; 8 bases match TRBD2. CDR3 in DNA: TGCGCCAGCAGCCAACGTAGCGGGACGTACGAGCAGTACTTC. Protein product: CASSQRSGTYEQYF.